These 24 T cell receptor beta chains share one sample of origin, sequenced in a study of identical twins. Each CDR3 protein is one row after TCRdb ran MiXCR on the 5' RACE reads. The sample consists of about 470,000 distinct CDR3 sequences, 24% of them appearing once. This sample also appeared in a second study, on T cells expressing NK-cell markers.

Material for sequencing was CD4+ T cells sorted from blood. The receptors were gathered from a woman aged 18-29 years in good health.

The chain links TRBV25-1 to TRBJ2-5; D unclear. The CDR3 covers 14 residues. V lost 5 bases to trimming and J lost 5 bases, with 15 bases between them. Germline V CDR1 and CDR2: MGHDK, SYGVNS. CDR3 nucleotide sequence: TGTGCCAGCAGTCCGCAACGGTCCTACGAGACCCAGTACTTC. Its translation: CASSPQRSYETQYF.

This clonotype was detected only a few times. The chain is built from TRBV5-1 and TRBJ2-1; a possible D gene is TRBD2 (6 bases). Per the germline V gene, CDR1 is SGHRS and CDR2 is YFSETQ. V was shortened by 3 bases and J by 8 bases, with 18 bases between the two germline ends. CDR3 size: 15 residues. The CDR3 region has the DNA TGCGCCAGCAGCTCCGGGACTCCGGGGCTCCATGAGCAGTTCTTC. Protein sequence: CASSSGTPGLHEQFF.

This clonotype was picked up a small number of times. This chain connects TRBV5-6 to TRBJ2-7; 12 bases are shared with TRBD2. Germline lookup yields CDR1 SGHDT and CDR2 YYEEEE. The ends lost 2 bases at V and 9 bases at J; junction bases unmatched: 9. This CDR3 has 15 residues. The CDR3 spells CASSFRLAGGRGQYF. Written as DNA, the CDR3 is TGTGCCAGCAGCTTTCGGCTAGCGGGGGGGCGAGGGCAGTACTTC.

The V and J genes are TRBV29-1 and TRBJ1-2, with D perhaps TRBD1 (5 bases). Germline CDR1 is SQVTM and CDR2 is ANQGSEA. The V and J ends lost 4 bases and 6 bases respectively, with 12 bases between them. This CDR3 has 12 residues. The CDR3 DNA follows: TGCAGCGTTGGAATTTGGGGGAATGGCTACACCTTC. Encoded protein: CSVGIWGNGYTF.

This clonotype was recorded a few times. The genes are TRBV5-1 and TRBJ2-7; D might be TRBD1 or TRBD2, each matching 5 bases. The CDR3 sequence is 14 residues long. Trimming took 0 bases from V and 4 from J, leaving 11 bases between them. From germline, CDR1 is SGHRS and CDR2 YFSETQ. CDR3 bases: TGCGCCAGCAGCTTGGTACGGGACGGTTACGAGCAGTACTTC. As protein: CASSLVRDGYEQYF.

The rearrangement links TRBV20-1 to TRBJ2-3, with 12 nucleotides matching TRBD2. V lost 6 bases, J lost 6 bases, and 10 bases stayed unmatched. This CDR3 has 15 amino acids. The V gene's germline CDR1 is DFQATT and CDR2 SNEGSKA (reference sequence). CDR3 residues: CSAGASGGALDTQYF. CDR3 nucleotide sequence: TGCAGTGCCGGCGCTAGCGGGGGGGCGCTGGATACGCAGTATTTT.

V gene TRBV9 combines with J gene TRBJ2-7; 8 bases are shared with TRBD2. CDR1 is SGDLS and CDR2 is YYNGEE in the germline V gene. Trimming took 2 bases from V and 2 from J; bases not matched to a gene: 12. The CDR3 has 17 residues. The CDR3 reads CASSVSYRTSGTYEQYF. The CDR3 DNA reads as TGTGCCAGCAGCGTCTCTTATCGTACTAGCGGTACCTACGAGCAGTACTTC.

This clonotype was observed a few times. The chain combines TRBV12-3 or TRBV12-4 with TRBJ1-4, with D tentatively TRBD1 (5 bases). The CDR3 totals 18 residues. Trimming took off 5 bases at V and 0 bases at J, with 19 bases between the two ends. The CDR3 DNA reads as TGTGCCAGCAGTCCCTTTCCTGGCAGGGTAGCAACTAATGAAAAACTGTTTTTT. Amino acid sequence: CASSPFPGRVATNEKLFF.

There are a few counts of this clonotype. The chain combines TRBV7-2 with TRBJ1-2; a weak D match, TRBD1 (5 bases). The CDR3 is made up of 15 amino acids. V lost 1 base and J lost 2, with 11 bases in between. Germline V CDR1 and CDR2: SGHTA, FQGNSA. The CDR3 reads CASSLDKGPNYGYTF. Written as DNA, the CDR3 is TGTGCCAGCAGCTTAGATAAGGGACCAAACTATGGCTACACCTTC.

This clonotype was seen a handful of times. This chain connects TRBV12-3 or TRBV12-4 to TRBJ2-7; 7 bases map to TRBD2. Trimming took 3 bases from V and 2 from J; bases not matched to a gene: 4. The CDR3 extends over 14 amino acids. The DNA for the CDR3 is TGTGCCAGCAGTTTGTCCGGGACTACCTACGAGCAGTACTTC. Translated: CASSLSGTTYEQYF.

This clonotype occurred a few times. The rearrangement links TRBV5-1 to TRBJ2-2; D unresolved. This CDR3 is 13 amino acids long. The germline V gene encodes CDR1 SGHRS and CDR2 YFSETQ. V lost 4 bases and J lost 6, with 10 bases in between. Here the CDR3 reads CASSLIGSGELFF. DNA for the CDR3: TGCGCCAGCAGCCTGATAGGTTCCGGGGAGCTGTTTTTT.

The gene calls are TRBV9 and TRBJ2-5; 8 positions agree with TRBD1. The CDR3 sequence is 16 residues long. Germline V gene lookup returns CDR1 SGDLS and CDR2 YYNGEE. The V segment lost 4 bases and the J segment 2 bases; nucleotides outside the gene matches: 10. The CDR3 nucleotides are TGTGCCAGCAGCCCATACATTGGGACAGGACAAGAGACCCAGTACTTC. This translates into CASSPYIGTGQETQYF.

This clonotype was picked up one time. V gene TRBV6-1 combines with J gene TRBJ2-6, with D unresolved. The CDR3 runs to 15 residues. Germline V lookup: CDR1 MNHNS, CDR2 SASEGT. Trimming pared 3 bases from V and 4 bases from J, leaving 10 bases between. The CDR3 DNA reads TGTGCCAGCAGTGAGGGCCGAGCGGGGGCCAACGTCCTGACTTTC. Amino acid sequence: CASSEGRAGANVLTF.

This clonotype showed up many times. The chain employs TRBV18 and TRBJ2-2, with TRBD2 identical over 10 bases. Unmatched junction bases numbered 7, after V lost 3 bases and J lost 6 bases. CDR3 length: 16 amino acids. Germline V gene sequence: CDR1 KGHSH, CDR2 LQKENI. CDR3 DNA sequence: TGTGCCAGCTCACCCTCCGGGACTAGCGATGCCGGGGAGCTGTTTTTT. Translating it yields CASSPSGTSDAGELFF.

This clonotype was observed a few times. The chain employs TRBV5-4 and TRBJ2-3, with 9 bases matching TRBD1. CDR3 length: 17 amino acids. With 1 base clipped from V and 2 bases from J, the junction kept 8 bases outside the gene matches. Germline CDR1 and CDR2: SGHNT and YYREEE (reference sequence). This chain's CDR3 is CASSLSLGQGVTDTQYF. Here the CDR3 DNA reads TGTGCCAGCAGCTTGAGTTTGGGACAGGGCGTCACAGATACGCAGTATTTT.

The CDR3 DNA is TGCGCCAGCAGTTCCTGGGACGGAGACTATGGCTACACCTTC. It specifies CASSSWDGDYGYTF. The chain employs TRBV5-1 and TRBJ1-2, with D maybe TRBD1 (5 bases). CDR3 length: 14 residues. CDR1 is SGHRS, CDR2 YFSETQ, per germline. The V end lost 5 bases, the J end lost 3 bases, and 14 bases lay between the germline ends.

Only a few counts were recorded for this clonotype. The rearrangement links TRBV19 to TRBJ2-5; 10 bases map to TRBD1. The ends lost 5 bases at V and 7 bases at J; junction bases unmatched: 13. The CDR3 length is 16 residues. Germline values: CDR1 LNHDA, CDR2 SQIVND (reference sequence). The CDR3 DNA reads TGTGCCAGTAGTGGGCCTGGACAGGGGGGTGGGGGGACCCAGTACTTC. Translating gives CASSGPGQGGGGTQYF.

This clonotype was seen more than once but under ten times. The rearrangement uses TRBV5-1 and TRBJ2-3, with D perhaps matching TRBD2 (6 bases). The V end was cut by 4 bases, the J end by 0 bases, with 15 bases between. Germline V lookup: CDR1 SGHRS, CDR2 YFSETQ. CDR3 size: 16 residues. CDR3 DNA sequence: TGCGCCAGCAGCCCTCCGGGAGCAACTAGCACAGATACGCAGTATTTT. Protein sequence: CASSPPGATSTDTQYF.

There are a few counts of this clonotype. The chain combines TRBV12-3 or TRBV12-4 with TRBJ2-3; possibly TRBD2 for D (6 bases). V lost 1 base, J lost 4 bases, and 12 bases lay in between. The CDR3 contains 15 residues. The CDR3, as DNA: TGTGCCAGCAGTTTAGGTGGGCGGGACCCAGATACGCAGTATTTT. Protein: CASSLGGRDPDTQYF.

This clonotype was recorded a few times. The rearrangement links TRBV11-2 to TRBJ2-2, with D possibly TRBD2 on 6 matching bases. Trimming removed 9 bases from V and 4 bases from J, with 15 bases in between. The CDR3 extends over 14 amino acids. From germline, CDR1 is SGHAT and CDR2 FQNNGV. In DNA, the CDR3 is TGTGCCAGTACCGGCCTACTAGCCACCGGGGAGCTGTTTTTT. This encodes CASTGLLATGELFF.

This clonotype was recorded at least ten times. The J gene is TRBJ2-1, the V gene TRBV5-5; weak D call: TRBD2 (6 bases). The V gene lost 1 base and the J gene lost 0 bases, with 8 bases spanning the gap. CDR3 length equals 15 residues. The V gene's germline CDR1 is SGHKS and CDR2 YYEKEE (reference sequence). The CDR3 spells CASSLTGSSYNEQFF. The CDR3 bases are TGTGCCAGCAGCTTGACCGGGAGCTCCTACAATGAGCAGTTCTTC.

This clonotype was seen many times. CDR3 amino acids: CASSSMGMDQPQHF. The CDR3 bases are TGTGCCAGCAGCTCCATGGGGATGGATCAGCCCCAGCATTTT. This chain connects TRBV6-1 to TRBJ1-5; no firm D call. Germline CDR1 reads MNHNS; CDR2 reads SASEGT. V lost 6 bases and J 5 bases, leaving 14 bases between the germline ends. The CDR3 loop spans 14 amino acids.

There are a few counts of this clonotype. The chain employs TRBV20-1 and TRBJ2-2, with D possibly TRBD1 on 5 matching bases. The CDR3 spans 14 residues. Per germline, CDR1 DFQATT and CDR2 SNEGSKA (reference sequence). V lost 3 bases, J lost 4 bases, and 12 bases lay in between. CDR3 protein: CSASVRASTGELFF. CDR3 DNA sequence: TGCAGTGCTAGTGTCAGGGCGTCCACCGGGGAGCTGTTTTTT.

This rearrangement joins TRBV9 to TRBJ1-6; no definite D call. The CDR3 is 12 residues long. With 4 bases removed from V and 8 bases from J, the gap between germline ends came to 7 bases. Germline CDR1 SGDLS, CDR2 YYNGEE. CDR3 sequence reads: CASSHRDSPLHF. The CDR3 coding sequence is TGTGCCAGCAGCCACCGGGATTCACCCCTCCACTTT.